Listed below are T cell receptor beta chains from one sample, sequenced in a study of blood T cell repertoires in COVID-19. Sequencing used immunoSEQ multiplex PCR; TCRdb keeps in-frame clones, though not all of them. The sample shows fewer than 350,000 clones, around 88% of them seen only once. Sequencing input: peripheral blood. The receptors were gathered from a woman in her thirties with COVID-19, enrolled during active disease. CDR3s include the opening cysteine and the closing phenylalanine or tryptophan. A D gene is named only where the DNA matches it firmly.

v_call	j_call	d_call	cdr3_nt	cdr3_aa
TRBV28	TRBJ2-1	NA	TGTGCCAGCACACGCGGTGAGCAGTTCTTC	CASTRGEQFF
TRBV11-2	TRBJ1-5	NA	TGTGCCAGCAGCCCCTCGGGAAATCAGCCCCAGCATTTT	CASSPSGNQPQHF
TRBV20-1	TRBJ1-5	TRBD1	TGCAGTGCTAGTTACAGGGGGGGATATAGCAATCAGCCCCAGCATTTT	CSASYRGGYSNQPQHF
TRBV3-1/TRBV3-2	TRBJ1-2	NA	TGTGCCAGCAGCCAGGGACACTCTATCCGGAACTACACCTTC	CASSQGHSIRNYTF
TRBV7-2	TRBJ2-7	TRBD2	TGTGCCAGCAGCTTAGAACTAGCGGGGGACGAGCAGTACTTC	CASSLELAGDEQYF
TRBV19	TRBJ1-5	TRBD1	TGTGCCAGTAGTAGTGGACAGGGGTACATTAGCAATCAGCCCCAGCATTTT	CASSSGQGYISNQPQHF
TRBV30	TRBJ2-7	NA	TGTGCCTGGAAGGGGCCGACTTACGAGCAGTACTTC	CAWKGPTYEQYF
TRBV5-6	TRBJ1-6	TRBD1	TGTGCCAGCAGCGACGGGACAGGAGATAATTCACCCCTCCACTTT	CASSDGTGDNSPLHF
TRBV18	TRBJ1-3	NA	TGTGCCAGCTCACCACCTTCGGTACGCTCTGGAAACACCATATATTTT	CASSPPSVRSGNTIYF
TRBV7-3	TRBJ2-6	TRBD2	TGTGCCAGCAGCGCCGCTAGCGGGGACGTCCTGACTTTC	CASSAASGDVLTF
TRBV19	TRBJ1-2	TRBD1	TGTGCCAGCCCCCGGGACAGGGGGCTTCGTGACTATGGCTACACCTTC	CASPRDRGLRDYGYTF
TRBV4-1	TRBJ1-1	TRBD1	TGCGCCAGCAGCCAAAACACAGGGGGCAGGACTGAAGCTTTCTTT	CASSQNTGGRTEAFF
TRBV3-1/TRBV3-2	TRBJ2-3	TRBD2	TGTGCCAGCAGCCCCCTAGCGGGGGATACGCAGTATTTT	CASSPLAGDTQYF
TRBV18	TRBJ1-2	NA	TGTGCCAGCTCACCGGTCGAGGGCAGGGGTTATGGCTACACCTTC	CASSPVEGRGYGYTF
TRBV10-2	TRBJ1-3	NA	TGCGCCAGCACCTATGCCGGAAACACCATATATTTT	CASTYAGNTIYF
TRBV19	TRBJ1-2	NA	TGTGCCAGTAACGATCAGGGGTACTATGGCTACACCTTC	CASNDQGYYGYTF
TRBV5-5	TRBJ2-5	NA	TGTGCCAGCAGCCCCGGGTACAGGGTCATCGAAGAGACCCAGTACTTC	CASSPGYRVIEETQYF
TRBV12-5	TRBJ2-7	NA	TGTGCTAGTGGTTTGCGGGGGTACTACGAGCAGTACTTC	CASGLRGYYEQYF